Below, one T cell receptor beta chain is given with its context. This clone was counted a single time. Which antigen it targets is not known. Nothing much larger sits one base from this clone, and base qualities are not available. TCRbeta CDR3 regions were amplified from genomic DNA using the immunoSEQ Assay, a bias-controlled multiplex PCR. The study's processing was this. Nucleated cell counts per sample were estimated from amplification of reference gene primers within the assay. To quantify the absolute abundance of each unique TCRbeta CDR3 rearrangement, sequence reads were collapsed and filtered. For each sample, productive Simpson clonality was calculated by taking the square root of Simpson's diversity index across productive rearrangements. TCRdb provides this immuneACCESS table in a form limited to in-frame rearrangements. Some clones are lacking; in checked studies, under half of them reflect an unresolved V gene, and why the rest are absent is not known. The V and J calls and clone size are taken from that table; D and trimming were inferred from the DNA. This sample has roughly 380,000 clones in its table, and roughly nine tenths of those were observed once. The top ten clonotypes cover approximately 3% of the sample.

The junction carries 7 bases between V and J, which are trimmed by 0 bases and 1 base respectively. Including cysteine and phenylalanine, the CDR3 has 15 amino acids. Only CDR3 DNA is held: 45 bases, read in frame from base 1. CDR1 and CDR2 are read off the germline V gene as SGHRS and YFSETQ. The data derive from a study of blood T cell repertoires in COVID-19 (dated by TCRdb to between 2020 and 2021). As for the study more broadly: The collaborator samples originated in the United States, Italy and Spain and spanned the acute and convalescent phases of COVID-19. Nearly every sample came with metadata listing a de-identified subject ID, COVID-19 status, age in years and sex. Subjects who had been exposed to COVID-19, were actively infected with it, or had recovered from it provided the deeply sampled blood TCRbeta repertoires that made up the dataset. Samples were obtained from the ongoing ImmuneRACE study (first 160 participants) and from some 1,200 subjects provided by 6 global collaborators. HLA class I and class II types, where available, came from metadata supplied by the sample provider rather than from assay-based typing. The material from the prospective study consisted of cDNA or gDNA derived from T cells, B-cell-depleted T cells, or PBMCs. The repertoires were released in a freely available public database intended as a resource for research on the immune response to SARS-CoV-2.

Points the paper makes about the study in general: Clinical and demographic metadata were provided uncurated, with the amount varying by source and participant.

In the prospective study, participants were about 18 to 95 years old, resided in around 25 geographic areas of the United States, and were enrolled through a virtual design. In the prospective study, cohorts were assigned on the basis of participant-reported clinical history obtained from a screening survey and a study questionnaire. Recovered participants in ImmuneRACE Cohort 3 were defined by two consecutive negative NP/OP PCR tests, clearance by a healthcare professional, or resolution of symptoms. In the prospective study, whole blood, serum and a nasopharyngeal or oropharyngeal swab were collected from each participant by mobile phlebotomists. Over an approximately 2-month period, participants in the prospective study had the option of providing additional blood draws and questionnaires. Prospective study blood samples were shipped either frozen or at room temperature before DNA extraction.

The sequence is built from TRBV5-1 and TRBJ2-2; the D gene is unclear. The material sequenced was PBMCs or T cells enriched from blood (not recorded which). The sequence derives from a woman under 40 who had recovered from COVID-19. The CDR3 sequence is CASSLDPGNTGELFF. The DNA is as follows: TGCGCCAGCAGCTTGGACCCCGGGAACACCGGGGAGCTGTTTTTT.